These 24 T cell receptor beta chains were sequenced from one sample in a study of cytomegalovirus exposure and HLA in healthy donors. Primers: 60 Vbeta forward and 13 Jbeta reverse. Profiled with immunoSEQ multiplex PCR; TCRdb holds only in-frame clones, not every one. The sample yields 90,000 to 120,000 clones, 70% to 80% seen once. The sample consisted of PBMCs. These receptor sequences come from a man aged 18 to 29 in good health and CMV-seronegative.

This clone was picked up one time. As DNA, the CDR3 is TGTGCCAGTAGTATCGGATCAGGGGACGAGACCCAGTACTTC. As protein: CASSIGSGDETQYF. The J gene is TRBJ2-5, the V gene TRBV19; the D gene is possibly TRBD1 (6 bases). CDR1 is LNHDA and CDR2 is SQIVND in the germline V gene (reference sequence). This CDR3 has 14 residues. The V end lost 3 bases, the J end lost 5 bases, and 13 bases lay between the germline ends.

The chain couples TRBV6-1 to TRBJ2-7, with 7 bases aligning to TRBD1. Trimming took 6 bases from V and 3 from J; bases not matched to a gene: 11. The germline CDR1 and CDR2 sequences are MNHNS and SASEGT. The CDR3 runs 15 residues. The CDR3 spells CASRSVRGQHYEQYF. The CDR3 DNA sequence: TGTGCCAGCAGGTCCGTGAGGGGACAGCACTACGAGCAGTACTTC.

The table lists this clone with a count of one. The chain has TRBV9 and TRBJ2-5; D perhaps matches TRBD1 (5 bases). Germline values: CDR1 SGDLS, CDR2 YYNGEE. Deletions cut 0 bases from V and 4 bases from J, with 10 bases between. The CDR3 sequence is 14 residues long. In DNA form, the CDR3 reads TGTGCCAGCAGCGTAGGGCAGGGAACAGAGACCCAGTACTTC. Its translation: CASSVGQGTETQYF.

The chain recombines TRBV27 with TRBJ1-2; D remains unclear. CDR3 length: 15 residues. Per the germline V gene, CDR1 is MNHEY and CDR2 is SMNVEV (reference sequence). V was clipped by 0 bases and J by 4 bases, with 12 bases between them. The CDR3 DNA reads TGTGCCAGCAGTTTATCGCCAGGAACCCTCTATGGCTACACCTTC. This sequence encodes CASSLSPGTLYGYTF.

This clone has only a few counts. Here the CDR3 reads CASRPPVWASYEQYF. CDR3 coding DNA: TGTGCAAGTCGTCCACCCGTTTGGGCCTCCTACGAGCAGTACTTC. This chain joins TRBV12-2 and TRBJ2-5; TRBD1 is the table's D call and was not checked against the DNA. The J call may be incorrect, as the DNA end agrees better with TRBJ2-7. TRBV12-2 has pseudogene status. The CDR3 is 15 residues long.

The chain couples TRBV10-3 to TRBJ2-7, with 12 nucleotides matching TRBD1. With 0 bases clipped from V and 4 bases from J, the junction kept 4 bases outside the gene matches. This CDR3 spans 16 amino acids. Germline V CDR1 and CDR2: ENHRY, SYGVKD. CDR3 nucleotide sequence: TGTGCCATCAGTGAGTCCGGGACAGGGGGCGGGTACGAGCAGTACTTC. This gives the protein CAISESGTGGGYEQYF.

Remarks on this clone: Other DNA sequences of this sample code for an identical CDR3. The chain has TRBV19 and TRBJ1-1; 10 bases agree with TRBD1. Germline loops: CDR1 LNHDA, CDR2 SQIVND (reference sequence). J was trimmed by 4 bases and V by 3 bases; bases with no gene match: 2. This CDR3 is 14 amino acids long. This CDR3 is CASSIRTGGTEAFF. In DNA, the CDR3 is TGTGCCAGTAGTATTCGGACAGGGGGCACTGAAGCTTTCTTT.

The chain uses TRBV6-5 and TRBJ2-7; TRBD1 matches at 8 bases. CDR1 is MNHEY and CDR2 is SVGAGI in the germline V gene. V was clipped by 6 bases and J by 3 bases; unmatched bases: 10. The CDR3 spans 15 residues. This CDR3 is CASRIGTGYSYEQYF. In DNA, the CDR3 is TGTGCCAGCAGGATAGGGACAGGATACAGCTACGAGCAGTACTTC.

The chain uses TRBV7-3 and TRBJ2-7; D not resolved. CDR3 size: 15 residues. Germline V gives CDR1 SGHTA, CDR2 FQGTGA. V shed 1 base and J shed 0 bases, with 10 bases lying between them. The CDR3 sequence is CASSLRAGHSYEQYF. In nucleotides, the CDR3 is TGTGCCAGCAGCTTAAGGGCAGGTCACTCCTACGAGCAGTACTTC.

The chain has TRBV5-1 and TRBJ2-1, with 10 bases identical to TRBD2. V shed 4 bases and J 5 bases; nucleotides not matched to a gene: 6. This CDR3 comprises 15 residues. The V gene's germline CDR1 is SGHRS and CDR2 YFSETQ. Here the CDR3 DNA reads TGCGCCAGCAGCCAAGGGACTAGCGTGAACAATGAGCAGTTCTTC. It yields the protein CASSQGTSVNNEQFF.

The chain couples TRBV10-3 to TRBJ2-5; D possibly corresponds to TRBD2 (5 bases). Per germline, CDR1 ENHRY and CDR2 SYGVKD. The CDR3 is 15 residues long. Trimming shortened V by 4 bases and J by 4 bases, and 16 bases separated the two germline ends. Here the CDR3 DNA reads TGTGCCATCAGTGGGCCCCTCGGGGTGGGAGAGACCCAGTACTTC. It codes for CAISGPLGVGETQYF.

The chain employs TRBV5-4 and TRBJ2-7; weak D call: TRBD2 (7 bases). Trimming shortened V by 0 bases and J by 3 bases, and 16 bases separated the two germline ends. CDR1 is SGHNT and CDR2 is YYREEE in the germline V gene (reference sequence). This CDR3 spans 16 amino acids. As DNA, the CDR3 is TGTGCCAGCAGCTTGGTTTGGCGGGGGCGGAACTACGAGCAGTACTTC. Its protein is CASSLVWRGRNYEQYF. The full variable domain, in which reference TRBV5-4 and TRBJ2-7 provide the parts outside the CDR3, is ETGVTQSPTHLIKTRGQQVTLRCSSQSGHNTVSWYQQALGQGPQFIFQYYREEENGRGNFPPRFSGLQFPNYSSELNVNALELDDSALYLCASSLVWRGRNYEQYFGPGTRLTVT.

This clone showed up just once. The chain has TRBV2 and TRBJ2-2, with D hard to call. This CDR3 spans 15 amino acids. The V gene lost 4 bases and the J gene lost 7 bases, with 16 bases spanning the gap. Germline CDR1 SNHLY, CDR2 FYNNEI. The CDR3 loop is CASSGTPPPHGELFF. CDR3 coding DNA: TGTGCCAGCAGTGGAACACCACCTCCTCACGGGGAGCTGTTTTTT.

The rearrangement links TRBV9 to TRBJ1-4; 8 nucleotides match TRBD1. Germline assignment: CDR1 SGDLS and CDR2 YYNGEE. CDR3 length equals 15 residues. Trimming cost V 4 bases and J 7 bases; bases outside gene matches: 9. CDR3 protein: CASSYLGQGGEKLFF. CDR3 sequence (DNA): TGTGCCAGCAGCTATCTAGGACAGGGTGGTGAAAAACTGTTTTTT.

In nucleotides, the CDR3 is TGTGCCAGTAGTATAGTTGGACAGGGGGTTAGCAATCAGCCCCAGCATTTT. It yields the protein CASSIVGQGVSNQPQHF. The V gene is TRBV19, the J gene TRBJ1-5; 10 bases are shared with TRBD1. With 1 base clipped from V and 0 bases from J, the junction kept 3 bases outside the gene matches. The CDR3 consists of 17 residues. Germline V gene sequence: CDR1 LNHDA, CDR2 SQIVND (reference sequence).

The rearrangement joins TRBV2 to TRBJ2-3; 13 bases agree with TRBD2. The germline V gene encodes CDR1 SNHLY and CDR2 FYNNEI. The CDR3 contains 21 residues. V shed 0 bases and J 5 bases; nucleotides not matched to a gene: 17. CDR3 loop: CASSEAPKTSGGPRYIDTQYF. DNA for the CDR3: TGTGCCAGCAGTGAAGCCCCAAAGACTAGCGGGGGGCCCCGTTATATAGATACGCAGTATTTT.

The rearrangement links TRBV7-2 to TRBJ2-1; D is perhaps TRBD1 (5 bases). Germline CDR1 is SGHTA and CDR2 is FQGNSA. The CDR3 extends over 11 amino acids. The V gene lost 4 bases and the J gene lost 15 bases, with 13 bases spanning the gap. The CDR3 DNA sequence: TGTGCCAGCAGCTCCGGGCTGGGGCGGTTCTTC. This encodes CASSSGLGRFF.

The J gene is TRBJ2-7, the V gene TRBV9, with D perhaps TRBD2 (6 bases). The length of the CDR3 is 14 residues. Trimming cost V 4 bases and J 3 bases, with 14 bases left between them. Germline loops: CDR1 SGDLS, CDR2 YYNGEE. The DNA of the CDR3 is TGTGCCAGCAGCCCGAGGAGGGGAAGCTACGAGCAGTACTTC. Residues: CASSPRRGSYEQYF. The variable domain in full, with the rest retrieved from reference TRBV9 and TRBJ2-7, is DSGVTQTPKHLITATGQRVTLRCSPRSGDLSVYWYQQSLDQGLQFLIQYYNGEERAKGNILERFSAQQFPDLHSELNLSSLELGDSALYFCASSPRRGSYEQYFGPGTRLTVT.

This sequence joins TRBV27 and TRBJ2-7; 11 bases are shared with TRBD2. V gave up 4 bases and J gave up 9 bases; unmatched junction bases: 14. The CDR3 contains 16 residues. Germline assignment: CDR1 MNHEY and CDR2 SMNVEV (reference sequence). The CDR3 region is CASSSLELAGGRRQYF. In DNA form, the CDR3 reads TGTGCCAGCAGTTCCCTCGAATTAGCGGGGGGGCGGAGGCAGTACTTC.

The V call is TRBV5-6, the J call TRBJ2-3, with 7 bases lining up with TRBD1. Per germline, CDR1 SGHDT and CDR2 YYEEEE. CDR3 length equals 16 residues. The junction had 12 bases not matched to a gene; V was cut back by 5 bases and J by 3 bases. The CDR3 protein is CASSPGTELWTDTQYF. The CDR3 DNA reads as TGTGCCAGCAGTCCCGGGACAGAGCTCTGGACAGATACGCAGTATTTT.

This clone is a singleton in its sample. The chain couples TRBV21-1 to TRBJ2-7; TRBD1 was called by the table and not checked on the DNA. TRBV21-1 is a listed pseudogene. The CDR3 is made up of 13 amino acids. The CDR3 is CASSSDTPYEQYF. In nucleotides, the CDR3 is TGTGCCAGCAGCAGCGACACCCCCTACGAGCAGTACTTC.

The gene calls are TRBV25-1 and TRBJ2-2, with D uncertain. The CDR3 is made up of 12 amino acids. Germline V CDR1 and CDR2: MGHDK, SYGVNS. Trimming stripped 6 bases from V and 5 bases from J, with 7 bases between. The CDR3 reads CASSPPTGELFF. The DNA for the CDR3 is TGTGCCAGCAGCCCCCCGACCGGGGAGCTGTTTTTT.

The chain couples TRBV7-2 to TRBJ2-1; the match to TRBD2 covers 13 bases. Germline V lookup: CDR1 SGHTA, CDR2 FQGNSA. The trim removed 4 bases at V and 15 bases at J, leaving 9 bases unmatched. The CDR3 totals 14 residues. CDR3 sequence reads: CASSYGLAGVRRFF. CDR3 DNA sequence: TGTGCCAGCAGCTACGGACTAGCGGGGGTGCGGCGGTTCTTC.

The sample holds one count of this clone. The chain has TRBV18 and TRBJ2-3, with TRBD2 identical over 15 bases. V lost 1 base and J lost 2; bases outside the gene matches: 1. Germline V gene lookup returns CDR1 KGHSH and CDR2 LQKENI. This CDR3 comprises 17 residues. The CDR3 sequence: CASSPRTSGGATDTQYF. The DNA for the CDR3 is TGTGCCAGCTCACCACGGACTAGCGGGGGGGCCACAGATACGCAGTATTTT.